This T cell receptor beta chain derives from a study of CD8 T cells in Susac syndrome. As for the study in general: At blood draw, Susac syndrome patients were therapy-naive, on corticosteroids, or on intravenous immunoglobulin alone.

The RNA input was about 0.5 to 1 ug, and it was reverse transcribed with random hexamers. Across 54 Vbeta and 13 Jbeta, TCR beta CDR3 was amplified with immunoSEQ multiplex PCR. TCRdb independently ran MiXCR on the immunoSEQ multiplex PCR reads; one entry per CDR3 protein. The sample records around 71,000 distinct CDR3 sequences, 93% being singletons. In blood CD8+ and CD4+ T cells, TCR beta underwent sequencing. CDR3 length: 13 amino acids. CDR1 MDHEN and CDR2 SYDVKM come from the germline V gene. V lost 3 bases to trimming and J lost 3 bases, with 9 bases between them. This TCR was recovered from a human donor with Susac syndrome. This chain connects TRBV28 to TRBJ2-7; D call uncertain. Specimen: CD4+ T cells from PBMCs. CDR3 sequence (DNA): TGTGCCAGCAGTTTTCCAGTGAGCTACGAGCAGTACTTC. Translating gives CASSFPVSYEQYF.